What follows is one T cell receptor (beta chain) and its context. This entry comes from a study of control samples from healthy donors and cancer patients. This table comes from immunoSEQ multiplex PCR, and its TCRdb copy is limited to in-frame clones, with some not included. The sample holds under 200,000 clones, roughly 91% seen once. Germline CDR1 is MGHRA and CDR2 is YSYEKL. CDR3 length: 15 amino acids. V lost 1 base to trimming and J lost 2 bases; unmatched junction nucleotides: 5. The sequence was collected from a woman aged 25 to 39 in good health. V gene TRBV4-1 combines with J gene TRBJ2-7; the match to TRBD2 covers 7 bases. Sequencing input: blood. As DNA, the CDR3 is TGCGCCAGCAGCCAAGGGGGGGGACCTACCTACGAGCAGTACTTC. This sequence encodes CASSQGGGPTYEQYF.